This is a list of T cell receptor beta chains from one sample in a study of Ad26.COV2.S vaccination and SARS-CoV-2 variants. Profiling relied on immunoSEQ multiplex PCR, and the TCRdb table lists in-frame clones only, not all of them. Of around 340,000 clones in the sample, approximately 86% were seen once. The specimen comprised peripheral blood, sampled in a trial of Ad26.COV2.S vaccine versus placebo. Receptor source: a person aged 18-60 years who received the Ad26.COV2.S COVID-19 vaccine or a placebo. CDR3s include the opening cysteine and the closing phenylalanine or tryptophan. The order of the fields is CDR3 protein, J gene, V gene.

cdr3_aa: CASSQGGYMNTEAFF
j_call: TRBJ1-1
v_call: TRBV5-6

cdr3_aa: CASSSTGTLPEQYF
j_call: TRBJ2-7
v_call: TRBV7-2

cdr3_aa: CASTSIRDNINLGELFF
j_call: TRBJ2-2
v_call: TRBV19

cdr3_aa: CASSPDRGLNGYTF
j_call: TRBJ1-2
v_call: TRBV7-9

cdr3_aa: CASSPPSGGVRGQFF
j_call: TRBJ2-1
v_call: TRBV4-2

cdr3_aa: CASSSAGGNTEAFF
j_call: TRBJ1-1
v_call: TRBV18

cdr3_aa: CATSSGGGEQYF
j_call: TRBJ2-7
v_call: TRBV15

cdr3_aa: CASSMLRDAKF
j_call: TRBJ1-2
v_call: TRBV19

cdr3_aa: CASSDPPDGGNTEAFF
j_call: TRBJ1-1
v_call: TRBV6-4

cdr3_aa: CASSMGEGSYQPQHF
j_call: TRBJ1-5
v_call: TRBV19

cdr3_aa: CASSYSGTPLDTQYF
j_call: TRBJ2-3
v_call: TRBV6-5

cdr3_aa: CASSLSLTGTNEKLFF
j_call: TRBJ1-4
v_call: TRBV5-1

cdr3_aa: CASSLGVSNEQFF
j_call: TRBJ2-1
v_call: TRBV7-3

cdr3_aa: CASSRLGQGDGYTF
j_call: TRBJ1-2
v_call: TRBV4-1

cdr3_aa: CASSLSSYRDYGYTF
j_call: TRBJ1-2
v_call: TRBV28

cdr3_aa: CASSIGTGGWPQHF
j_call: TRBJ1-5
v_call: TRBV19

cdr3_aa: CASSQDLAAQETQYF
j_call: TRBJ2-5
v_call: TRBV3-1/TRBV3-2

cdr3_aa: CASSPRRWLSYNEQFF
j_call: TRBJ2-1
v_call: TRBV7-8

cdr3_aa: CASSLGLRLVETQYF
j_call: TRBJ2-5
v_call: TRBV7-2

cdr3_aa: CASTINMNTEAFF
j_call: TRBJ1-1
v_call: TRBV7-2

cdr3_aa: CASSLGQEAEQYF
j_call: TRBJ2-7
v_call: TRBV5-1

cdr3_aa: CASSIVWTRGDTQYF
j_call: TRBJ2-3
v_call: TRBV19